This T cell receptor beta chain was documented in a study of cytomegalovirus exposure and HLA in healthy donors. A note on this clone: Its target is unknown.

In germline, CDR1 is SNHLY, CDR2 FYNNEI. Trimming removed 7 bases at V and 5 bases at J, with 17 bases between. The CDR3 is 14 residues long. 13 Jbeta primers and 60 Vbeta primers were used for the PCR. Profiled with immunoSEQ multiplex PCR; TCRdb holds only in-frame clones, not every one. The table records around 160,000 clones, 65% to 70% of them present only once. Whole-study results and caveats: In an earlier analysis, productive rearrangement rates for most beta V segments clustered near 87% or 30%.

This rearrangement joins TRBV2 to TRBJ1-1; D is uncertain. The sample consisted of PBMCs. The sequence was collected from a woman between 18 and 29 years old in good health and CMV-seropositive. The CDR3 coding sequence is TGTGCCAGCACGCGCGTGGGAGTACTAACTGAAGCTTTCTTT. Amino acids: CASTRVGVLTEAFF.